This entry lists 9 T cell receptor beta chains sequenced from one sample in a study of CD8 T cells in ankylosing spondylitis. Findings and limits, study-wide: Blood of patients with ankylosing spondylitis appeared to be characterized by a TCR beta motif of eight or nine highly homologous variants.

TCRdb analysed the 5' RACE reads with MiXCR anew, one entry per CDR3 protein. In the table there are approximately 140,000 distinct CDR3 sequences, roughly a sixth of which are singletons. These TCRs' antigens remain unknown. The sample taken for sequencing was blood, either unsorted or a sorted T cell fraction (not recorded which). The receptors shown here come from a male donor with ankylosing spondylitis.

The V gene is TRBV4-2, the J gene TRBJ1-6; no firm D call. Looked up from germline, CDR1 is LGHNA and CDR2 is YNFKEQ. V was trimmed by 0 bases and J by 7 bases, leaving 10 bases between them. The CDR3 totals 15 residues. DNA of the CDR3: TGTGCCAGCAGCCAAGATGAACTGGAGAATTCACCCCTCCACTTT. Its protein product is CASSQDELENSPLHF.

The gene calls are TRBV20-1 and TRBJ2-7; 10 bases are shared with TRBD1. The CDR3 covers 15 residues. Germline CDR1 reads DFQATT; CDR2 reads SNEGSKA (reference sequence). Losses at the gene ends were 6 bases for V and 5 bases for J; bases not matched to a gene: 13. The CDR3 region is CSARTGGPLHNEQYF. The CDR3 DNA sequence: TGCAGTGCAAGGACAGGGGGTCCCCTCCACAACGAGCAGTACTTC.

This clonotype has just a few counts. V and J are TRBV29-1 and TRBJ2-1; no reliable D call. CDR1 SQVTM and CDR2 ANQGSEA come from the germline V gene. The CDR3 has 13 amino acids. V was cut by 1 base and J by 8 bases, with 12 bases left in between. CDR3 sequence: CSVEVNPRDEQFF. The CDR3 DNA is TGCAGCGTTGAAGTCAATCCACGCGATGAGCAGTTCTTC.

A few counts support this clonotype. The chain links TRBV27 to TRBJ2-2; no definite D call. The CDR3 loop spans 12 amino acids. With 6 bases removed from V and 0 bases from J, the gap between germline ends came to 2 bases. The germline V gene has CDR1 MNHEY and CDR2 SMNVEV (reference sequence). CDR3 sequence (DNA): TGTGCCAGCAGAACGAACACCGGGGAGCTGTTTTTT. It specifies CASRTNTGELFF.

The J gene is TRBJ1-6, the V gene TRBV27; D unclear. CDR1 and CDR2 from the germline V gene are MNHEY and SMNVEV (reference sequence). V was pared by 1 base and J by 0 bases, with 10 bases between. The CDR3 contains 17 residues. The CDR3 sequence: CASSLYWPSSYNSPLHF. The DNA of the CDR3 is TGTGCCAGCAGTTTATATTGGCCGAGCTCCTATAATTCACCCCTCCACTTT.

This clonotype was seen more than once but under ten times. J is TRBJ2-3 and V is TRBV5-6, with D uncertain. Trimming removed 4 bases at V and 6 bases at J, with 12 bases between. Germline loops: CDR1 SGHDT, CDR2 YYEEEE. The CDR3 spans 13 residues. The CDR3 DNA reads as TGTGCCAGCAGCCCCCCGTCCGCGGATACGCAGTATTTT. Translation gives CASSPPSADTQYF.

V gene TRBV20-1 combines with J gene TRBJ2-3; a weak D match, TRBD2 (5 bases). The germline gives CDR1 DFQATT, CDR2 SNEGSKA (reference sequence). V lost 4 bases and J lost 3, with 26 bases in between. The CDR3 is 18 residues long. The CDR3 DNA reads as TGCAGTGCTAAGGGCCACTTTACCGCCTCTAGCACTACAGATACGCAGTATTTT. Amino acids: CSAKGHFTASSTTDTQYF.

This clonotype was found a few times. This chain connects TRBV6-5 to TRBJ2-7, with 9 bases identical to TRBD2. CDR3 length equals 16 residues. Germline CDR1 is MNHEY and CDR2 is SVGAGI. The J segment lost 3 bases and the V segment lost 4 bases, leaving 10 bases of the junction unmatched. In DNA form, the CDR3 reads TGTGCCAGCAGTTCCCTGGGCCTAGCGGGAAACTACGAGCAGTACTTC. Amino acid sequence: CASSSLGLAGNYEQYF.

The chain has TRBV27 and TRBJ2-1; 12 nucleotides match TRBD2. Germline lookup yields CDR1 MNHEY and CDR2 SMNVEV (reference sequence). With V trimmed by 5 bases and J by 5 bases, 10 bases remained unmatched. The CDR3 is made up of 17 amino acids. The CDR3 coding sequence is TGTGCCAGCAGTATACGACTAGCGGGAGTCGTGGACAATGAGCAGTTCTTC. Amino acids: CASSIRLAGVVDNEQFF.